This T cell receptor beta chain was identified in a study of T-cell reconstitution after alpha-beta-depleted transplantation in children. This CDR3 region has 15 residues. The V and J ends lost 6 bases and 8 bases respectively, with 21 bases between them. Germline CDR1 reads MNHEY; CDR2 reads SMNVEV (reference sequence). Unique molecular identifiers were incorporated during preparation of the TCRbeta library. In TCRdb, the PCR reads were re-called with MiXCR into one record per CDR3 protein. Found here are 300,000 or so distinct CDR3 sequences, approximately 23% of them singletons; the top ten hold 9.5% to 13%.

The TCR comes from a male patient aged 5 to 17 who had a stem cell transplant for acute lymphoblastic leukemia, so the T cells may come from the graft donor. V usage is TRBV27 and J usage is TRBJ2-3, with D possibly being TRBD1 or TRBD2 (5 bases each). Sample: PBMCs, mostly from graft donor cells, taken 180 days after TCRalphabeta/CD19-depleted stem cell transplant. The CDR3 here is CASRPGTERIFTQYF. The CDR3, as DNA: TGTGCCAGCAGGCCGGGGACCGAAAGAATATTTACGCAGTATTTT.